The source of this T cell receptor (beta chain) is a study of T cell repertoires and Cas9 in healthy adults. Across the study: CD4 and CD8 compartments: SpCas9-reactive T cells profiled for potency, cytotoxicity, lineage.

Germline V gene data show CDR1 as KGHSH and CDR2 as LQKENI. The CDR3 loop spans 13 amino acids. Trimming cost V 6 bases and J 4 bases, with 12 bases left between them. With respect to this clone: Its antigen is currently unknown.

Clones were sequenced by immunoSEQ multiplex PCR, and TCRdb holds only the in-frame ones, with some missing. The sample has fewer than 25,000 clones; under 95% are singletons. Study results and limitations: Reportedly, SpCas9-reactive effector T cell proliferation and function were mitigated by SpCas9-reactive Tregs in vitro.

The source is a human donor in good health. The J gene is TRBJ1-1, the V gene TRBV18, with D possibly matching TRBD1 (6 bases). The material sequenced was CD4+ effector T cells (CD127+, CD25-, CD137-, CD154-) from PBMCs; culture status not recorded. CDR3 bases: TGTGCCAGCTCCCGGGGGGCGCTCACTGAAGCTTTCTTT. Its protein is CASSRGALTEAFF.